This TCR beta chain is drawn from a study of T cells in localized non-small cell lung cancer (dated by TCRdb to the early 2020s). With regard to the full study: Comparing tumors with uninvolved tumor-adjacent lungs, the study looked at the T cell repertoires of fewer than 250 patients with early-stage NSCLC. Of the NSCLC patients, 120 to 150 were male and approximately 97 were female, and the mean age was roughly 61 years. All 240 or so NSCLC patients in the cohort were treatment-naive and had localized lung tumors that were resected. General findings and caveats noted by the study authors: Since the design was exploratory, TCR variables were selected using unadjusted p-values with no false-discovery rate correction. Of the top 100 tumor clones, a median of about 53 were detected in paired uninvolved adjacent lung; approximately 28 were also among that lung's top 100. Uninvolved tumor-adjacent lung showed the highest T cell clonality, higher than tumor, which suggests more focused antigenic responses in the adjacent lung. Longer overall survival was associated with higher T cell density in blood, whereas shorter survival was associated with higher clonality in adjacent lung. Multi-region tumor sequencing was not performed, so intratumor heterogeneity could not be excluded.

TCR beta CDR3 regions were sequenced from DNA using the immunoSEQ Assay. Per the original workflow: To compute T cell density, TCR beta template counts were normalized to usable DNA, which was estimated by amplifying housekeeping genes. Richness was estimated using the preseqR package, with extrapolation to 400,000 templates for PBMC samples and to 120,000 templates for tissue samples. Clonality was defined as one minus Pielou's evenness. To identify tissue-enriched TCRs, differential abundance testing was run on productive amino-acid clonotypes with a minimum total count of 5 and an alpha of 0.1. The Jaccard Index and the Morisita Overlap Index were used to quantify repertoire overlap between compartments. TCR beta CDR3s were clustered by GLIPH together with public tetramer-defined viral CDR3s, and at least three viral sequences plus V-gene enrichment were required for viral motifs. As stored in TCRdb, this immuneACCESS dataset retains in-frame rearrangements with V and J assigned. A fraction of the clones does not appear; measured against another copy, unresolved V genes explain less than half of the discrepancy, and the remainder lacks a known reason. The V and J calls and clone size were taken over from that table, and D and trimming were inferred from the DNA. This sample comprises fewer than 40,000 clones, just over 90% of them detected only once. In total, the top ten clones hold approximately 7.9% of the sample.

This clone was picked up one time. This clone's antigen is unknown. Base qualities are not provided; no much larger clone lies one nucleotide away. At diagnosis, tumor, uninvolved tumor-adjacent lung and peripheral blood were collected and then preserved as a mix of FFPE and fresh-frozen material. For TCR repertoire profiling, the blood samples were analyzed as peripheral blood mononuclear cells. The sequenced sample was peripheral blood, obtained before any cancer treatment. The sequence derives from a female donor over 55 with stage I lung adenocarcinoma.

The CDR3 region has the sequence CASSNEAPADTQYF. The nucleotide sequence is given as TGTGCCAGCTCAAACGAGGCCCCAGCCGATACGCAGTATTTT. The receptor chain draws on TRBV9 and TRBJ2-3, with no confidently assigned D gene. Counted from cysteine to phenylalanine, this CDR3 has 14 amino acids. Only the CDR3 part of the read is kept: 42 bases, read in frame from the first base. The germline V gene encodes CDR1 SGDLS and CDR2 YYNGEE. Relative to germline, V is 7 bases shorter and J is 6 bases shorter, with 18 bases between their ends.